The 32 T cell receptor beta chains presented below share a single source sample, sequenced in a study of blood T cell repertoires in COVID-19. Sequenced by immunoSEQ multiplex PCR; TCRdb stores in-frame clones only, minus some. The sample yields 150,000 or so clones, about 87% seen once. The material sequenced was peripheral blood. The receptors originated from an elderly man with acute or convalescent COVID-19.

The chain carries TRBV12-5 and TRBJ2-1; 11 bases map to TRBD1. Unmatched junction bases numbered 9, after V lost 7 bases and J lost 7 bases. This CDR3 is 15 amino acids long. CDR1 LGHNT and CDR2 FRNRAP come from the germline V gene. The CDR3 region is CASALGQGAGNEQFF. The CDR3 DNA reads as TGTGCTAGTGCCCTTGGACAGGGGGCGGGAAATGAGCAGTTCTTC. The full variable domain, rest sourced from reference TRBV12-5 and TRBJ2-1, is DARVTQTPRHKVTEMGQEVTMRCQPILGHNTVFWYRQTMMQGLELLAYFRNRAPLDDSGMPKDRFSAEMPDATLATLKIQPSEPRDSAVYFCASALGQGAGNEQFFGPGTRLTVL.

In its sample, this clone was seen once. The CDR3 sequence: CASSPRRGSEAFF. The CDR3 DNA is TGTGCCAGCAGCCCCCGGAGGGGATCTGAAGCTTTCTTT. This chain joins TRBV5-6 and TRBJ1-1, with a weak D call TRBD1 (5 bases). V was trimmed by 4 bases and J by 6 bases, leaving 13 bases between them. CDR1 and CDR2 (germline): SGHDT, YYEEEE. This CDR3 region has 13 residues.

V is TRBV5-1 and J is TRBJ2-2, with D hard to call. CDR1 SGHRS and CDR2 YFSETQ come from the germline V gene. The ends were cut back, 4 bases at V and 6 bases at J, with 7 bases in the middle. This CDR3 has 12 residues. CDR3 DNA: TGCGCCAGCAGCCCCAGCGCCGGGGAGCTGTTTTTT. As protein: CASSPSAGELFF.

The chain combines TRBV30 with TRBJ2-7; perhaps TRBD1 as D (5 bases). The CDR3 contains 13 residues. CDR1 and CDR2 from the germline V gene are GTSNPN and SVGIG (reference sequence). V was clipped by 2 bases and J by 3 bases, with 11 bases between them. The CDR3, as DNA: TGTGCCTGGAGTCCAGGGTCAGGCTACGAGCAGTACTTC. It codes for CAWSPGSGYEQYF. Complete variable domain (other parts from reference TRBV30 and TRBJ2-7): SQTIHQWPATLVQPVGSPLSLECTVEGTSNPNLYWYRQAAGRGLQLLFYSVGIGQISSEVPQNLSASRPQDRQFILSSKKLLLSDSGFYLCAWSPGSGYEQYFGPGTRLTVT.

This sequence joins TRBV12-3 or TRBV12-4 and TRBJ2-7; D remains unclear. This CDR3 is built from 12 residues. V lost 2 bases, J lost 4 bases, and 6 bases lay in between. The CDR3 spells CASSLLLYEQYF. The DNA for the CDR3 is TGTGCCAGCAGTTTACTTTTATACGAGCAGTACTTC.

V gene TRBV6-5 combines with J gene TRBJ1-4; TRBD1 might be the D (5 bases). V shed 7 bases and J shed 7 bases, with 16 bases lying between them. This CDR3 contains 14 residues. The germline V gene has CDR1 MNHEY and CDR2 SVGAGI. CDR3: CASTQAGTGEKLFF. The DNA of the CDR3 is TGTGCCAGCACCCAAGCGGGGACGGGTGAAAAACTGTTTTTT.

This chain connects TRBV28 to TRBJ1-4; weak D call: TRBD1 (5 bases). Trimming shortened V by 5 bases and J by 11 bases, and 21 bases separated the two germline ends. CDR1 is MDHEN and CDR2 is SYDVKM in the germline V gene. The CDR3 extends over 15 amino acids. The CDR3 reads CASSDPGQGPSKLFF. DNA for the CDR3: TGTGCCAGCAGTGACCCCGGGCAGGGCCCTTCCAAACTGTTTTTT.

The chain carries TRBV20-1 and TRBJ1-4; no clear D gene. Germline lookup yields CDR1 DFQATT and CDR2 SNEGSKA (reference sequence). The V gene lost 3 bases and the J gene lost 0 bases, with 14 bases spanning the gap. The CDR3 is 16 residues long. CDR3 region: CSASKRLQSTNEKLFF. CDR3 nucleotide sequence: TGCAGTGCTAGTAAGCGACTCCAGTCAACTAATGAAAAACTGTTTTTT.

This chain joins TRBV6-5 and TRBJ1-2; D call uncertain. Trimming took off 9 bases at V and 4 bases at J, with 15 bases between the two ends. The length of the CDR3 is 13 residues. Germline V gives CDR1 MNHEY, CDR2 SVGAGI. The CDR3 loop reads CASLWLVSYGYTF. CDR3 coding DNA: TGTGCCAGTCTCTGGCTGGTCAGCTATGGCTACACCTTC.

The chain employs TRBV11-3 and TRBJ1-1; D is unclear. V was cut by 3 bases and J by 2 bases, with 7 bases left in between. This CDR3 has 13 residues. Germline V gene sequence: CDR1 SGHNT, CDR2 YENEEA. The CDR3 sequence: CASSLGLNTEAFF. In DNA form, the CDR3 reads TGTGCCAGCAGCTTGGGCCTTAACACTGAAGCTTTCTTT.

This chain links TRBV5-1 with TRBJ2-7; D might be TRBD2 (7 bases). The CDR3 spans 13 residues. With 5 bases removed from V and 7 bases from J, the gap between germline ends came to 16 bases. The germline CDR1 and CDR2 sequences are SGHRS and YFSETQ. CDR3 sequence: CASRFGGAGEQYF. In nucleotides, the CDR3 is TGCGCCAGCAGATTTGGGGGGGCAGGTGAGCAGTACTTC.

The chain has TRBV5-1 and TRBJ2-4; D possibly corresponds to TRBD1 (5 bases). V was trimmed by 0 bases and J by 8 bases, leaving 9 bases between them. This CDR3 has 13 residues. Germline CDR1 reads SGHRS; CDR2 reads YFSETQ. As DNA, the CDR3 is TGCGCCAGCAGCTTGGTGCTAGGGGACATTCAGTACTTC. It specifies CASSLVLGDIQYF.

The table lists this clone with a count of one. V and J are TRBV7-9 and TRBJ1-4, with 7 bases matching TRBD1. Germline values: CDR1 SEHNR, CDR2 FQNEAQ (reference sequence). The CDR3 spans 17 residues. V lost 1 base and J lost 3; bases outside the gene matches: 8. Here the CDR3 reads CASSLVGGSNSNEKLFF. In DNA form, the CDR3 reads TGTGCCAGCAGCTTAGTAGGGGGCTCGAACTCTAATGAAAAACTGTTTTTT. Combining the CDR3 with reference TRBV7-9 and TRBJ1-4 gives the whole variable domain DTGVSQNPRHKITKRGQNVTFRCDPISEHNRLYWYRQTLGQGPEFLTYFQNEAQLEKSRLLSDRFSAERPKGSFSTLEIQRTEQGDSAMYLCASSLVGGSNSNEKLFFGSGTQLSVL.

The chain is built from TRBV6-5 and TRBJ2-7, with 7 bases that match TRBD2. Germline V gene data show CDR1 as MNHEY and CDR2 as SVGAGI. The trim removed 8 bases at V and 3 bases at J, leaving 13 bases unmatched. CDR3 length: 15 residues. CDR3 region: CASPPSGGSLYEQYF. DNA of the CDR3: TGTGCCAGCCCCCCTAGCGGCGGTTCCCTCTACGAGCAGTACTTC.

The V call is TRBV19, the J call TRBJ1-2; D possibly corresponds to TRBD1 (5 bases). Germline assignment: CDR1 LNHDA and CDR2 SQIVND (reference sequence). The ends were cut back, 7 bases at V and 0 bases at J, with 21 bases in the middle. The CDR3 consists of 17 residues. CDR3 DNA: TGTGCCAGTATGGCCCGACAGTCCAACCCTTCTAACTATGGCTACACCTTC. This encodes CASMARQSNPSNYGYTF.

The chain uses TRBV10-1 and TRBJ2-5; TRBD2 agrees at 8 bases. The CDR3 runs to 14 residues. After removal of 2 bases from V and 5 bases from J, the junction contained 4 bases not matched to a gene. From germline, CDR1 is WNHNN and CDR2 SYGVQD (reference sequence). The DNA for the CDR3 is TGCGCCAGCAGTGAGGGTAGCGGGGACGAGACCCAGTACTTC. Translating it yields CASSEGSGDETQYF.

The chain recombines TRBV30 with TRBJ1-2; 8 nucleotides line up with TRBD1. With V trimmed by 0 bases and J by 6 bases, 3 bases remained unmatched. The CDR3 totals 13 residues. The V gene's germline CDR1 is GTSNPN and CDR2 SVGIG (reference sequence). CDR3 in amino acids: CAWSVNRGNGYTF. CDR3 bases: TGTGCCTGGAGTGTAAACAGGGGGAATGGCTACACCTTC.

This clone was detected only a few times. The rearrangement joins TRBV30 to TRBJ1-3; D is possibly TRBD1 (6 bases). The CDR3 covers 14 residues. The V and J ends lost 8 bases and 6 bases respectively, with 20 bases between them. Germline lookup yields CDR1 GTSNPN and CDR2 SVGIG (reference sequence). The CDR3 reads CAGARDILSNTIYF. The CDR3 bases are TGTGCCGGAGCCCGGGACATCCTCTCAAACACCATATATTTT.

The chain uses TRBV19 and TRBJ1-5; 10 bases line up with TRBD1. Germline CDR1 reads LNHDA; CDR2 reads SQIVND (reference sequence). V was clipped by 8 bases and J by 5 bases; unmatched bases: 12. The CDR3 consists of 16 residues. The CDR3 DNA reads TGTGCCAGTTGGGGGACAGGGGTCGCCTCTTATCAGCCCCAGCATTTT. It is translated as CASWGTGVASYQPQHF.

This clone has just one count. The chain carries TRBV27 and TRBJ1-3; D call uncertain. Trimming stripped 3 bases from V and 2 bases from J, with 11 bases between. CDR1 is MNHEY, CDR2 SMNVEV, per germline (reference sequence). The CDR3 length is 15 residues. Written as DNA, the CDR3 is TGTGCCAGCAGTTTGTTCTACTCCGCTGGAAACACCATATATTTT. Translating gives CASSLFYSAGNTIYF.

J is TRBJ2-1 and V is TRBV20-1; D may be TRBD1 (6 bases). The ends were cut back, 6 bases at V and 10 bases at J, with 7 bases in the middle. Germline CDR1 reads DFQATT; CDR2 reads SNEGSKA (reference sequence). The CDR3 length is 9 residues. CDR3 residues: CSAGTEQFF. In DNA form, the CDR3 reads TGCAGTGCAGGGACAGAGCAGTTCTTC.

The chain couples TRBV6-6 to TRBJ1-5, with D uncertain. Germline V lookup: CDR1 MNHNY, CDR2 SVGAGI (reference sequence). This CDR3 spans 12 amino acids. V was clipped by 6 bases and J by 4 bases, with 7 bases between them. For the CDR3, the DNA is TGTGCCAGCAGACAGTGGAATCAGCCCCAGCATTTT. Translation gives CASRQWNQPQHF.

The CDR3 region has the DNA TGTGCCAGCAGCCCGACTAGCGGGGGGGCAGGCGAGCAGTTCTTC. Translating it yields CASSPTSGGAGEQFF. The chain combines TRBV7-9 with TRBJ2-1, with 14 bases aligning to TRBD2. After removal of 5 bases from V and 10 bases from J, the junction contained 7 bases not matched to a gene. The germline V gene encodes CDR1 SEHNR and CDR2 FQNEAQ (reference sequence). This CDR3 contains 15 residues.

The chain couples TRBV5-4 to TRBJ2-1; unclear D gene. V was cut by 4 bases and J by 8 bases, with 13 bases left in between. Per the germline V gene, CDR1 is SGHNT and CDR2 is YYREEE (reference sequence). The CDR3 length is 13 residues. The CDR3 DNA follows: TGTGCCAGCAGCCCAGTGTCCGCAGATGAGCAGTTCTTC. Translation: CASSPVSADEQFF.

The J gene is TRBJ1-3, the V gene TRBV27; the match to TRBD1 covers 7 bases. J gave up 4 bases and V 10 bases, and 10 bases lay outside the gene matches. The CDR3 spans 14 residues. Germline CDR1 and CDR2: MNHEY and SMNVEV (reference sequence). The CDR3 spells CANRPQGPGNTIYF. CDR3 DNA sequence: TGTGCCAACCGACCACAGGGGCCGGGAAACACCATATATTTT.

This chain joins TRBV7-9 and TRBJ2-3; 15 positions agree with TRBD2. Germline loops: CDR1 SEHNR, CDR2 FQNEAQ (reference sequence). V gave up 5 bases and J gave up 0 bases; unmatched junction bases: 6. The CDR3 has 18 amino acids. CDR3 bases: TGTGCCAGCAGCATCGGACTAGCGGGAGGGTCGAGCACAGATACGCAGTATTTT. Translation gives CASSIGLAGGSSTDTQYF.

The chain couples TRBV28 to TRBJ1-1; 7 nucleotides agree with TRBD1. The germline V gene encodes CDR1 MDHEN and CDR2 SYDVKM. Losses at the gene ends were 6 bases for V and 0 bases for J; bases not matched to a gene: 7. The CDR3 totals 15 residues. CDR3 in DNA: TGTGCCAGCAGGGGAAACAGGGGAATGAACACTGAAGCTTTCTTT. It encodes CASRGNRGMNTEAFF.

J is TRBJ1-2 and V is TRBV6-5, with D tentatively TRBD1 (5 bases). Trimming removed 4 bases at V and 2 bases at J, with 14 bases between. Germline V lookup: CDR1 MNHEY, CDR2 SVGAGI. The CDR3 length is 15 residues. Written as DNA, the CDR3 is TGTGCCAGCAGTTCCCCTCCGGGGGGGAACTATGGCTACACCTTC. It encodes CASSSPPGGNYGYTF.

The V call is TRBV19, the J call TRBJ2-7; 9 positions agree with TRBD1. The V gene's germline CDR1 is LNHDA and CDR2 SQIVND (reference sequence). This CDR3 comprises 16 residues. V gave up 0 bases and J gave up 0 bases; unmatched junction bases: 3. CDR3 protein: CASSIEYRGHSYEQYF. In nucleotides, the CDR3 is TGTGCCAGTAGTATAGAGTACAGGGGGCACTCCTACGAGCAGTACTTC.

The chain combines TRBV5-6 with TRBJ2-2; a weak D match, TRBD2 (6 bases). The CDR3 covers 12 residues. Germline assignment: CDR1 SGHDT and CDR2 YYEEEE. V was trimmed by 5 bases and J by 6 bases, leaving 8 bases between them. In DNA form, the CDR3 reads TGTGCCAGCAGGGGAGGACCCGGGGAGCTGTTTTTT. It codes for CASRGGPGELFF.

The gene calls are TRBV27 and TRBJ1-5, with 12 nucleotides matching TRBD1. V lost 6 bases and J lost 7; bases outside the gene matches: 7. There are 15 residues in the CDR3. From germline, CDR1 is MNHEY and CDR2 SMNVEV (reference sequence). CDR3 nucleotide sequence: TGTGCCAGCAGCCGGGGACAGGGGGCGAGACAGCCCCAGCATTTT. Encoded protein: CASSRGQGARQPQHF.

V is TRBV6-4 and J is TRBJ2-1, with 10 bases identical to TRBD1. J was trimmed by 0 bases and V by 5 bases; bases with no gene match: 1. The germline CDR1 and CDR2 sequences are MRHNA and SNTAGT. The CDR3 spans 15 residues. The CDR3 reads CASSRQGASYNEQFF. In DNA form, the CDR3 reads TGTGCCAGCAGTAGACAGGGGGCCTCCTACAATGAGCAGTTCTTC.